This entry features one TCR beta chain sequence. Participant ages covered about 18 to 90 years across about two dozen US areas. Membership in each cohort depended on participant-reported clinical history. Original methodology: Amplification of reference gene primers provided the estimated nucleated cell counts. Here immunoSEQ multiplex PCR was the method, and the copy in TCRdb shows in-frame clones only, minus some. The D gene and trimming were derived from the DNA, and the V and J assignments and clone size from that table. The profile shows approximately 300,000 clones, about 85% of them singletons. The data were taken from a study of blood T cell repertoires in COVID-19. The sample was PBMCs or T cells enriched from blood (not recorded which). The clonotype originates from a woman in her thirties who had recovered from COVID-19.

CDR3 nucleotides: TGCGCCAGCAGCTGGGGCCCCACTAGCGGAGGGGCCACAGATACGCAGTATTTT. Residues: CASSWGPTSGGATDTQYF. This chain uses TRBV5-1 with TRBJ2-3; 8 nucleotides line up with TRBD2. J gave up 2 bases and V 3 bases, and 14 bases lay outside the gene matches. CDR3 size: 18 residues. Germline values: CDR1 SGHRS, CDR2 YFSETQ.